This TCR beta chain was captured by sequencing in a study of blood T cell repertoires in COVID-19. Study background: Sites across the United States, Italy and Spain contributed samples from acute and convalescent COVID-19. The cDNA or gDNA used as material had been derived from T cells, B-cell-depleted T cells, or PBMCs.

Germline CDR1 and CDR2: SGHRS and YFSETQ. Between the trimmed V and J ends, which lost 3 bases and 1 base, there was a span of 9 bases. This CDR3 contains 14 residues. Assay: immunoSEQ multiplex PCR; the TCRdb copy retains only in-frame clones and omits some. Of 470,000 or so clones listed, 75% to 90% are singletons. This TCR derives from a woman in her twenties or thirties with acute or convalescent COVID-19. The genes are TRBV5-1 and TRBJ2-3, with D possibly being TRBD2 (6 bases). Sequencing input: peripheral blood. The CDR3 protein is CASSSSGGTDTQYF. In nucleotides, the CDR3 is TGCGCCAGCAGCTCTTCGGGGGGCACAGATACGCAGTATTTT.